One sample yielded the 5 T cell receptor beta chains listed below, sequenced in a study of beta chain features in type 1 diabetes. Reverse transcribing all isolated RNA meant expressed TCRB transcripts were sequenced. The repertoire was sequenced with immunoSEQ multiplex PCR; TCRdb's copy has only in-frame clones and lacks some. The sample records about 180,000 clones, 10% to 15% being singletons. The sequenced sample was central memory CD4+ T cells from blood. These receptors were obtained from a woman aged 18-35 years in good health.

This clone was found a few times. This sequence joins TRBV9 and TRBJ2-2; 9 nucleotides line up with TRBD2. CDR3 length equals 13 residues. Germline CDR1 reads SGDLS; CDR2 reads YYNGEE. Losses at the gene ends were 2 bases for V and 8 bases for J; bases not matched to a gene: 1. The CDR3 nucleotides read TGTGCCAGCAGCGTCAGCGGGAGGGGGGAGCTGTTTTTT. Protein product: CASSVSGRGELFF.

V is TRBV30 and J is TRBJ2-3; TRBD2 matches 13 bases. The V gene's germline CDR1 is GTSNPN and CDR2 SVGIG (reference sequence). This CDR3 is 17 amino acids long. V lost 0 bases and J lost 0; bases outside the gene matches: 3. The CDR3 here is CAWSVGLAGSSTDTQYF. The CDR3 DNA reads TGTGCCTGGAGTGTGGGACTAGCGGGATCTAGCACAGATACGCAGTATTTT.

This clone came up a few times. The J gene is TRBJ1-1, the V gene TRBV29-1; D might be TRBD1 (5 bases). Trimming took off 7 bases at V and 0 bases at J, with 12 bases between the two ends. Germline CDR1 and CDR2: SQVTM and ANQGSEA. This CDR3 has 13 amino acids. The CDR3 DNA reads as TGCAGCGCTGTCCGACAGATGAACACTGAAGCTTTCTTT. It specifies CSAVRQMNTEAFF.

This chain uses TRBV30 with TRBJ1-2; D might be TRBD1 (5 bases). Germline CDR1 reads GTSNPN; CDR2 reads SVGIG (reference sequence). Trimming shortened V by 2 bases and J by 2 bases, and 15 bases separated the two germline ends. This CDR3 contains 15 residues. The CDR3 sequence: CAWSPSAWGNYGYTF. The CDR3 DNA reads TGTGCCTGGAGTCCCTCAGCGTGGGGCAACTATGGCTACACCTTC.

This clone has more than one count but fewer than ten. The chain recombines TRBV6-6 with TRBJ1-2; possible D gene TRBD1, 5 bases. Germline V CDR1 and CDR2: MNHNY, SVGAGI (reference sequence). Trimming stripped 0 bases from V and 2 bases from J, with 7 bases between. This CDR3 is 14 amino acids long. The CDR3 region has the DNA TGTGCCAGCAGTTACTCTGGGGGGAACTATGGCTACACCTTC. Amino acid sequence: CASSYSGGNYGYTF.